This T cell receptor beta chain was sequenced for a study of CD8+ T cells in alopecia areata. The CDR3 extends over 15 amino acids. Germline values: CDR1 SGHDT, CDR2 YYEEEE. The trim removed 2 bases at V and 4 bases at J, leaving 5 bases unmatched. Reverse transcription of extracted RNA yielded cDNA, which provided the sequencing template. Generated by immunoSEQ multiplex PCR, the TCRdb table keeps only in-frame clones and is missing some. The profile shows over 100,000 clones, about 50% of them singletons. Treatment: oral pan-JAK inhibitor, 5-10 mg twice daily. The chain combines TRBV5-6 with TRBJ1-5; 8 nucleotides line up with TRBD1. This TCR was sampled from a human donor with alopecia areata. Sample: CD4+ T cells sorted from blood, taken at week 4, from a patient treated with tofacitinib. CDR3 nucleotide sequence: TGTGCCAGCAGCTTCCTGACAGGGGATAATCAGCCCCAGCATTTT. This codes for CASSFLTGDNQPQHF. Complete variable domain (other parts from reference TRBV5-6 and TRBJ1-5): DAGVTQSPTHLIKTRGQQVTLRCSPKSGHDTVSWYQQALGQGPQFIFQYYEEEERQRGNFPDRFSGHQFPNYSSELNVNALLLGDSALYLCASSFLTGDNQPQHFGDGTRLSIL.